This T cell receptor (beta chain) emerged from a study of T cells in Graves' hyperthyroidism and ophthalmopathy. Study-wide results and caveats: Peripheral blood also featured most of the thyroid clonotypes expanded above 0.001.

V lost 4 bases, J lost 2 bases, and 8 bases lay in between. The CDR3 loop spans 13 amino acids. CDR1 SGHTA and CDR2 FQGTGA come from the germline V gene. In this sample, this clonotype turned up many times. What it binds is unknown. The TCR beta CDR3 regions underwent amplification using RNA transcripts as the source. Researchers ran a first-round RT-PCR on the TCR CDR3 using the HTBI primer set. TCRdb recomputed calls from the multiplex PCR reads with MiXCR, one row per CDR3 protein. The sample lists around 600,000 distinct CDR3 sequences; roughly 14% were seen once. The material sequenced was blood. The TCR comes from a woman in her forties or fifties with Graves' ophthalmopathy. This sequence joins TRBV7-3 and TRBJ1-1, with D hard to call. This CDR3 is CASSSSINTEAFF. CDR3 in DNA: TGTGCCAGCAGCTCGTCAATAAACACTGAAGCTTTCTTT.